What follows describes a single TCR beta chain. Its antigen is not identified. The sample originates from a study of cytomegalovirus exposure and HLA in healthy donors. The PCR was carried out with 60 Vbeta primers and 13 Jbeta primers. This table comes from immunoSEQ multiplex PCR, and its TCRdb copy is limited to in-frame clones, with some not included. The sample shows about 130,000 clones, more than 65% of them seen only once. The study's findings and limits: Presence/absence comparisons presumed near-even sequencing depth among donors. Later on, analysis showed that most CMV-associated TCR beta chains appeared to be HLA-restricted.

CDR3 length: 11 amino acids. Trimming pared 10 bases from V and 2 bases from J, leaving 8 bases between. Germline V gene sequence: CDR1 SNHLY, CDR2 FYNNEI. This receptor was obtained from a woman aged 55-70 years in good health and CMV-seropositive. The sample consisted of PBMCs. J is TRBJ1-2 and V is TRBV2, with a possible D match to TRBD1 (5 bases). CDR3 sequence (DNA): TGTGCCAACGACAGAAACTATGGCTACACCTTC. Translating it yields CANDRNYGYTF.